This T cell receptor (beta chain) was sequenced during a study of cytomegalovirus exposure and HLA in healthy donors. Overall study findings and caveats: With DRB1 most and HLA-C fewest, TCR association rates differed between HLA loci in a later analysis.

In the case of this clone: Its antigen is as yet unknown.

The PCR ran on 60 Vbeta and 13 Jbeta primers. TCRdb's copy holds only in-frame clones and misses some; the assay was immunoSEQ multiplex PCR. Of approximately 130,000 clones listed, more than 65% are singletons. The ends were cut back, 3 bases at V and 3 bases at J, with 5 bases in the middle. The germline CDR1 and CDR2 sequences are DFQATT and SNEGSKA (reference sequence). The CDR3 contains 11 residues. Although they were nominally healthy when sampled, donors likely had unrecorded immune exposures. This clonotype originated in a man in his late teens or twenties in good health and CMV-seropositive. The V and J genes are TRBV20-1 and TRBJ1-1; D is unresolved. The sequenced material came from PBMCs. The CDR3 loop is CSASGHTEAFF. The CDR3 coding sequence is TGCAGTGCTAGTGGCCACACTGAAGCTTTCTTT.